This paragraph covers one TCR beta chain sequence. The antigen is unknown. Since a much larger clone is just one base distant, this may be a read error. This is likely a read error, given that the CDR3 carries no conserved phenylalanine or tryptophan at its end. The CDR3 regions of TCR beta were amplified from RNA transcripts. The HTBI primer set was used in a first-round RT-PCR of the TCR CDR3. One entry per CDR3 protein results from TCRdb running MiXCR on the multiplex PCR reads. Of approximately 400,000 distinct CDR3 sequences listed, roughly 14% are singletons. This sample stems from a study of T cells in Graves' hyperthyroidism and ophthalmopathy. Study-wide points: Also found in blood were most expanded thyroid clonotypes above 0.001.

J gave up 4 bases and V 5 bases, and 6 bases lay outside the gene matches. The length of the CDR3 is 16 residues. CDR1 is SGHAT, CDR2 FQNNGV, per germline. Hyperthyroidism, newly diagnosed and lasting under 2 months, affected patients aged 18 to 65. Orbital computed tomography and thyroid ultrasound, together with serum TRAb and thyroxine and clinical symptoms, were used for diagnoses. First hyperthyroidism diagnosis is when the blood sample was obtained, before any ophthalmopathy symptoms. Sequenced sample: blood. This TCR derives from a young man with Graves' hyperthyroidism that later progressed to Graves' ophthalmopathy. The chain uses TRBV11-2 and TRBJ2-2; 11 bases map to TRBD2. The CDR3 region has the DNA TGTGCCAGCAGCAGAATTCTAGCGGGGGGCACCGGGGAGCTGTTTTGT. Its protein is CASSRILAGGTGELFC.